The clone carrying this T cell receptor (beta chain) was detected ten times or more. Its antigen is currently unknown. One entry per CDR3 protein, called by TCRdb with MiXCR from the 5' RACE reads. The sample includes 640,000 or so distinct CDR3 sequences, 5.5% to 6.5% of them seen just once. These data come from a study of identical twins. This CDR3 region has 14 residues. The junction had 4 bases not matched to a gene; V was cut back by 4 bases and J by 4 bases. Whole-study findings and limits: Analyses of zero insertions could, in part, be confounded by invariant MAIT and iNKT cells. Not following the same donors, the study drew its conclusions from cross-sectional statistical analysis.

The sequence derives from a man between 18 and 35 years old in good health. Sequenced sample: naive T cells sorted from blood. The chain joins TRBV12-3 or TRBV12-4 to TRBJ1-5; the match to TRBD1 covers 7 bases. The DNA for the CDR3 is TGTGCCAGCAGTTGGGGACAGTTTAATCAGCCCCAGCATTTT. This gives the protein CASSWGQFNQPQHF.